One TCR beta chain is described in this entry. Data came from immunoSEQ multiplex PCR; TCRdb stores just in-frame clones and leaves some out. The repertoire holds 200,000 to 250,000 clones, around 83% seen once, with about 6.6% in the top ten. This sample stems from a study of blood T cell repertoires in COVID-19. Study background: Whether acute or convalescent, the COVID-19 samples came from the United States, Italy and Spain.

Ages ranged from about 18 to 89 years, with residence in approximately 25 US areas. This CDR3 contains 14 residues. The germline V gene encodes CDR1 LNHDA and CDR2 SQIVND (reference sequence). Trimming removed 9 bases from V and 3 bases from J; junction bases left unmatched: 5. The source of this sequence is a woman between 40 and 50 years old who had recovered from COVID-19. The V gene is TRBV19, the J gene TRBJ2-3, with 11 bases aligning to TRBD2. The material sequenced was PBMCs or T cells enriched from blood (not recorded which). CDR3 in amino acids: CASKTSGVTDTQYF. CDR3 in DNA: TGTGCCAGCAAGACTAGCGGGGTGACAGATACGCAGTATTTT.